The 21 T cell receptor beta chains in this list originate from one sample, sequenced in a study of blood T cell repertoires in COVID-19. Sequencing was performed with immunoSEQ multiplex PCR; in TCRdb, only in-frame clones are kept and a portion is missing. Among some 130,000 clones listed, 60% to 75% were seen once. The sample was peripheral blood. Receptors were obtained from a woman in her sixties or seventies with acute or convalescent COVID-19.

This clone has just a few counts. The CDR3 spells CASGSDRSRNEQFF. DNA of the CDR3: TGTGCTAGTGGTTCAGACAGGAGCCGCAATGAGCAGTTCTTC. The V and J genes are TRBV12-5 and TRBJ2-1, with a possible D match to TRBD1 (6 bases). The germline gives CDR1 LGHNT, CDR2 FRNRAP. V shed 4 bases and J shed 6 bases, with 13 bases lying between them. The CDR3 extends over 14 amino acids.

The chain couples TRBV13 to TRBJ2-2; the D is unclear. The germline V gene has CDR1 PRHDT and CDR2 FYEKMQ (reference sequence). V gave up 3 bases and J gave up 1 base, with 6 bases separating them. The CDR3 spans 14 residues. CDR3 region: CASSFSVNTGELFF. The DNA of the CDR3 is TGTGCCAGCAGCTTTTCAGTGAACACCGGGGAGCTGTTTTTT.

The gene calls are TRBV6-2 or TRBV6-3 and TRBJ2-7, with 9 bases aligning to TRBD2. CDR3 length: 17 amino acids. V shed 4 bases and J 3 bases; nucleotides not matched to a gene: 13. Germline assignment: CDR1 MNHEY and CDR2 SVGEGT. CDR3 DNA: TGTGCCAGCAGTTTGATAGGCGGGGGGGCCCGAAGCTACGAGCAGTACTTC. Its protein product is CASSLIGGGARSYEQYF.

V is TRBV20-1 and J is TRBJ1-4, with D unclear. The V end lost 3 bases, the J end lost 6 bases, and 8 bases lay between the germline ends. This CDR3 has 12 amino acids. CDR1 and CDR2 from the germline V gene are DFQATT and SNEGSKA (reference sequence). The CDR3 loop reads CSASPGDEKLFF. As DNA, the CDR3 is TGCAGTGCTAGTCCCGGAGATGAAAAACTGTTTTTT.

J is TRBJ1-1 and V is TRBV6-6; TRBD1 matches at 8 bases. Trimming at V came to 6 bases and at J to 8 bases, leaving 5 bases not matched to a gene. Germline CDR1 reads MNHNY; CDR2 reads SVGAGI (reference sequence). The CDR3 extends over 12 amino acids. The CDR3 DNA reads as TGTGCCAGCAGCCAGGGGGCTAGGGAAGCTTTCTTT. This codes for CASSQGAREAFF.

The chain recombines TRBV15 with TRBJ2-7; TRBD1 aligns across 7 bases. The CDR3 is made up of 12 amino acids. With 0 bases clipped from V and 7 bases from J, the junction kept 0 bases outside the gene matches. Germline V gene data show CDR1 as LNHNV and CDR2 as YYDKDF (reference sequence). CDR3 loop: CATSRDRGEQYF. In DNA, the CDR3 is TGTGCCACCAGCAGAGACAGGGGGGAGCAGTACTTC.

J is TRBJ1-2 and V is TRBV5-1, with D unresolved. Trimming took 7 bases from V and 1 from J, leaving 11 bases between them. This CDR3 contains 13 residues. Germline V lookup: CDR1 SGHRS, CDR2 YFSETQ. The CDR3: CASAGTGNYGYTF. DNA of the CDR3: TGCGCCAGCGCGGGTACCGGTAACTATGGCTACACCTTC.

The chain recombines TRBV18 with TRBJ2-3; no reliable D call. Germline loops: CDR1 KGHSH, CDR2 LQKENI. The CDR3 runs to 15 residues. The germline V and J ends were trimmed by 3 bases and 0 bases, with 10 bases remaining between them. The CDR3 bases are TGTGCCAGCTCACCCCGGCCAGGCAGCACAGATACGCAGTATTTT. Its translation: CASSPRPGSTDTQYF.

The chain recombines TRBV6-4 with TRBJ2-1; TRBD1 aligns across 8 bases. Looked up from germline, CDR1 is MRHNA and CDR2 is SNTAGT. Trimming removed 2 bases from V and 6 bases from J; junction bases left unmatched: 6. This CDR3 contains 15 residues. The CDR3 sequence is CASSDQATGGNEQFF. CDR3 nucleotides: TGTGCCAGCAGTGACCAAGCTACAGGGGGCAATGAGCAGTTCTTC.

This chain uses TRBV2 with TRBJ2-5, with D tentatively TRBD1 (5 bases). Germline V gene lookup returns CDR1 SNHLY and CDR2 FYNNEI. CDR3 length equals 15 residues. Trimming cost V 6 bases and J 5 bases, with 19 bases left between them. The CDR3 DNA is TGTGCCAGCAGAGTTATAGGGGCGCTCAGGGAGACCCAGTACTTC. This gives the protein CASRVIGALRETQYF.

The chain has TRBV6-6 and TRBJ2-1; possibly TRBD2 for D (6 bases). This CDR3 has 15 amino acids. V lost 4 bases and J 7 bases, leaving 17 bases between the germline ends. CDR1 MNHNY and CDR2 SVGAGI come from the germline V gene (reference sequence). The CDR3 nucleotides read TGTGCCAGCAGTTCCCGGGAGACCTTTAGAAATGAGCAGTTCTTC. This gives the protein CASSSRETFRNEQFF.

The J gene is TRBJ2-4, the V gene TRBV24-1; D is ambiguous. Trimming removed 1 base at V and 0 bases at J, with 9 bases between. Looked up from germline, CDR1 is KGHDR and CDR2 is SFDVKD. This CDR3 contains 16 residues. The CDR3 loop reads CATSDLQQLAKNIQYF. CDR3 DNA sequence: TGTGCCACCAGTGATTTACAGCAACTAGCCAAAAACATTCAGTACTTC.

The chain uses TRBV19 and TRBJ1-1, with D tentatively TRBD1 (6 bases). The CDR3 sequence is 14 residues long. CDR1 LNHDA and CDR2 SQIVND come from the germline V gene (reference sequence). V lost 3 bases, J lost 6 bases, and 14 bases lay in between. CDR3 in amino acids: CASSIRGREAEAFF. As DNA, the CDR3 is TGTGCCAGTAGTATCAGGGGCAGAGAGGCTGAAGCTTTCTTT. The complete variable domain, with remaining parts taken from reference TRBV19 and TRBJ1-1, reads DGGITQSPKYLFRKEGQNVTLSCEQNLNHDAMYWYRQDPGQGLRLIYYSQIVNDFQKGDIAEGYSVSREKKESFPLTVTSAQKNPTAFYLCASSIRGREAEAFFGQGTRLTVV.

This clone was seen once. V is TRBV19 and J is TRBJ2-5; 9 bases fit TRBD1. Trimming took 4 bases from V and 4 from J; bases not matched to a gene: 4. From germline, CDR1 is LNHDA and CDR2 SQIVND (reference sequence). The CDR3 loop spans 14 amino acids. The CDR3 coding sequence is TGTGCCAGTAGTAGATTGGGACAGGGAGAGACCCAGTACTTC. The encoded protein is CASSRLGQGETQYF.

The V and J genes are TRBV10-1 and TRBJ2-3, with TRBD1 matching 9 bases. The V and J ends lost 3 bases and 3 bases, in that order; junction bases with no gene match: 10. This CDR3 contains 17 residues. Germline V lookup: CDR1 WNHNN, CDR2 SYGVQD (reference sequence). CDR3 region: CASSDSVGQGWTDTQYF. DNA of the CDR3: TGCGCCAGCAGTGATTCCGTGGGACAGGGTTGGACAGATACGCAGTATTTT.

The J gene is TRBJ1-2, the V gene TRBV7-2; 11 nucleotides agree with TRBD1. The germline V gene encodes CDR1 SGHTA and CDR2 FQGNSA. Unmatched junction bases numbered 5, after V lost 5 bases and J lost 3 bases. CDR3 length: 15 residues. The DNA of the CDR3 is TGTGCCAGCAGCCCCGGGACAGGGGGATACTATGGCTACACCTTC. Translated, it gives CASSPGTGGYYGYTF.

The J gene is TRBJ1-5, the V gene TRBV5-6; D is perhaps TRBD1 (5 bases). Germline loops: CDR1 SGHDT, CDR2 YYEEEE. Trimming shortened V by 0 bases and J by 5 bases, and 12 bases separated the two germline ends. The length of the CDR3 is 15 residues. The CDR3 coding sequence is TGTGCCAGCAGCTTGGCCGGGGGAGGCCATCAGCCCCAGCATTTT. Protein product: CASSLAGGGHQPQHF.

The V and J genes are TRBV29-1 and TRBJ1-1; D gene uncertain. Germline CDR1 SQVTM, CDR2 ANQGSEA. The V end lost 6 bases, the J end lost 7 bases, and 9 bases lay between the germline ends. This CDR3 is built from 10 residues. In DNA form, the CDR3 reads TGCAGCGTCTACAGAGTTGAAGCTTTCTTT. Its translation: CSVYRVEAFF.

This clone was detected ten times or more. The chain links TRBV25-1 to TRBJ2-4, with 8 bases fitting TRBD1. CDR3 length: 17 residues. Germline V gives CDR1 MGHDK, CDR2 SYGVNS. J lost 2 bases, V lost 9 bases, and 15 bases had no gene match. CDR3 sequence reads: CASRGFSGQGTKNIQYF. The CDR3 region has the DNA TGTGCCAGTAGGGGGTTTTCAGGACAGGGAACCAAAAACATTCAGTACTTC.

This sequence joins TRBV19 and TRBJ2-4; 9 bases are shared with TRBD2. V shed 6 bases and J 0 bases; nucleotides not matched to a gene: 9. This CDR3 is 17 amino acids long. Germline loops: CDR1 LNHDA, CDR2 SQIVND (reference sequence). CDR3 loop: CASSPFGGGVAKNIQYF. CDR3 coding DNA: TGTGCCAGTAGCCCTTTCGGCGGGGGGGTAGCCAAAAACATTCAGTACTTC.

J is TRBJ2-1 and V is TRBV19; 8 bases agree with TRBD1. In germline, CDR1 is LNHDA, CDR2 SQIVND (reference sequence). The CDR3 is 15 residues long. V was pared by 5 bases and J by 4 bases, with 7 bases of the junction left unmatched. DNA of the CDR3: TGTGCCAGTAGTGCCACAGGGGGAGCATACAATGAGCAGTTCTTC. As protein: CASSATGGAYNEQFF.